Presented here are 5 T cell receptor beta chains from one specimen sequenced in a study of patients and donors after allogeneic stem cell transplantation. MiXCR, run by TCRdb on the RT-PCR reads, gives a single entry per CDR3 protein. The sample includes 11,000 or so distinct CDR3 sequences, roughly a quarter of them seen just once. Sequencing was performed on blood, either unsorted or a sorted T cell fraction (not recorded which). These receptors were taken from a human donor who was either an allogeneic HSCT recipient or a stem cell or donor lymphocyte infusion donor (not recorded which). It is not recorded whose cells these are; they may come from a transplant donor.

This clonotype appeared many times. The V and J genes are TRBV12-3 or TRBV12-4 and TRBJ1-5, with D maybe TRBD1 (5 bases). Trimming stripped 5 bases from V and 3 bases from J, with 14 bases between. This CDR3 contains 15 residues. The CDR3 bases are TGTGCCAGCAGTCCCAGGGACGGATTCAATCAGCCCCAGCATTTT. This gives the protein CASSPRDGFNQPQHF.

This clonotype occurred many times. This chain links TRBV7-6 with TRBJ1-2; D not certain. Trimming shortened V by 2 bases and J by 7 bases, and 11 bases separated the two germline ends. Germline CDR1 reads SGHVS; CDR2 reads FNYEAQ. This CDR3 comprises 13 residues. CDR3 DNA sequence: TGTGCCAGCAGCTTAAGTGAGGGTGCTGGCTACACCTTC. Translated, it gives CASSLSEGAGYTF.

This clonotype appeared many times. The rearrangement links TRBV12-3 or TRBV12-4 to TRBJ1-1; no reliable D call. Between the trimmed V and J ends, which lost 5 bases and 10 bases, there was a span of 17 bases. This CDR3 has 13 amino acids. This CDR3 is CASSPDHPRRAFF. The DNA for the CDR3 is TGTGCCAGCAGTCCCGACCATCCTCGAAGAGCTTTCTTT.

This chain uses TRBV25-1 with TRBJ1-6, with TRBD1 matching 7 bases. This CDR3 is 12 amino acids long. CDR1 and CDR2 (germline): MGHDK, SYGVNS. J was trimmed by 13 bases and V by 5 bases; bases with no gene match: 5. The CDR3 loop is CASSILQGPLHF. In DNA, the CDR3 is TGTGCCAGCAGTATCTTACAGGGGCCCCTCCACTTT.

This rearrangement joins TRBV25-1 to TRBJ1-1; D not resolved. CDR3 size: 13 residues. Germline-derived CDR1 and CDR2 are MGHDK and SYGVNS. Deletions cut 2 bases from V and 5 bases from J, with 9 bases between. The CDR3 coding sequence is TGTGCCAGCAGTGAACTGCCTGGTACTGAAGCTTTCTTT. Its protein product is CASSELPGTEAFF.